The TCR beta chain described here comes from a study of T cells in Graves' hyperthyroidism and ophthalmopathy. General study findings and limits: Prediction of ophthalmopathy progression came a median roughly 6.7 months pre-onset. In the blood, most expanded thyroid clonotypes above 0.001 appeared as well.

CDR1 is SGHAT and CDR2 is FQNNGV in the germline V gene. V was clipped by 5 bases and J by 4 bases, with 17 bases between them. The CDR3 runs 15 residues. Uncontrolled infection, other autoimmune disease, pregnancy or lactation excluded patients. In making diagnoses, clinical symptoms, serum thyroxine and TRAb, thyroid ultrasound and orbital computed tomography were all used. This clonotype has a single count. No antigen is known for it. RNA transcripts were the template for amplifying TCR beta CDR3 regions. TCR CDR3 regions were first amplified by RT-PCR with HTBI primers. Each CDR3 protein gets one entry after TCRdb re-called the multiplex PCR reads with MiXCR. Of hundreds of thousands of distinct CDR3 sequences listed, about a third were seen once; the top ten hold around 29%.

Sequenced input: blood. The sequence came from a woman in her forties with Graves' hyperthyroidism. The chain combines TRBV11-2 with TRBJ2-5; TRBD1 is a possible D gene (6 bases). The DNA for the CDR3 is TGTGCCAGCAGCCGCACAGGGTTTAATCGAGAGACCCAGTACTTC. Its protein product is CASSRTGFNRETQYF.